One and the same sample provided the 5 T cell receptor beta chains below, sequenced in a study of T-cell memory formation after mild COVID-19. TCRdb re-derived calls from the 5' RACE reads in MiXCR, one entry per CDR3 protein. This sample has a few hundred thousand distinct CDR3 sequences, with 20% to 25% found just once. Sequencing was done on a sample of PBMCs or a T cell subset sorted from them (not recorded which). These receptors all come from a man in his late teens or twenties who had mild COVID-19 (a few samples of this study predate the infection). Cell type and time point are not known.

The gene calls are TRBV5-1 and TRBJ1-5, with D unresolved. In germline, CDR1 is SGHRS, CDR2 YFSETQ. V was cut by 0 bases and J by 0 bases, with 7 bases left in between. The CDR3 totals 15 residues. In DNA form, the CDR3 reads TGCGCCAGCAGCTTGGGAGGATTTAGCAATCAGCCCCAGCATTTT. Amino acids: CASSLGGFSNQPQHF.

The chain is built from TRBV4-2 and TRBJ2-1; 7 nucleotides match TRBD1. V gave up 3 bases and J gave up 4 bases; unmatched junction bases: 6. Per the germline V gene, CDR1 is LGHNA and CDR2 is YNFKEQ. CDR3 length equals 15 residues. CDR3: CASSHLRDSYNEQFF. CDR3 bases: TGTGCCAGCAGCCACCTCCGGGACAGTTACAATGAGCAGTTCTTC.

The chain employs TRBV7-3 and TRBJ2-5; D may be TRBD1 (6 bases). Germline CDR1 reads SGHTA; CDR2 reads FQGTGA. The CDR3 has 14 residues. V was pared by 4 bases and J by 5 bases, with 14 bases between. The CDR3, as DNA: TGTGCCAGCAGCTCTACAGGGATGAGGGAGACCCAGTACTTC. Protein: CASSSTGMRETQYF. Looking up the rest from reference TRBV7-3 and TRBJ2-5 gives the full variable domain: GAGVSQTPSNKVTEKGKYVELRCDPISGHTALYWYRQSLGQGPEFLIYFQGTGAADDSGLPNDRFFAVRPEGSVSTLKIQRTERGDSAVYLCASSSTGMRETQYFGPGTRLLVL.

In this sample, this clonotype turned up a few times. The gene calls are TRBV29-1 and TRBJ2-5; either TRBD1 or TRBD2 may supply D (6 bases each). The CDR3 has 13 residues. Trimming shortened V by 7 bases and J by 5 bases, and 17 bases separated the two germline ends. CDR1 and CDR2 (germline): SQVTM, ANQGSEA. The CDR3 loop reads CSAGAGGIETQYF. The CDR3 nucleotides read TGCAGCGCGGGGGCAGGAGGTATTGAGACCCAGTACTTC.

This chain connects TRBV6-2 or TRBV6-3 to TRBJ2-3, with 11 bases identical to TRBD2. Looked up from germline, CDR1 is MNHEY and CDR2 is SVGEGT. This CDR3 region has 18 residues. The ends lost 2 bases at V and 1 base at J; junction bases unmatched: 8. DNA for the CDR3: TGTGCCAGCAGTTACCCCCTCCCGACTAGCGGGGGCACAGATACGCAGTATTTT. Protein product: CASSYPLPTSGGTDTQYF.